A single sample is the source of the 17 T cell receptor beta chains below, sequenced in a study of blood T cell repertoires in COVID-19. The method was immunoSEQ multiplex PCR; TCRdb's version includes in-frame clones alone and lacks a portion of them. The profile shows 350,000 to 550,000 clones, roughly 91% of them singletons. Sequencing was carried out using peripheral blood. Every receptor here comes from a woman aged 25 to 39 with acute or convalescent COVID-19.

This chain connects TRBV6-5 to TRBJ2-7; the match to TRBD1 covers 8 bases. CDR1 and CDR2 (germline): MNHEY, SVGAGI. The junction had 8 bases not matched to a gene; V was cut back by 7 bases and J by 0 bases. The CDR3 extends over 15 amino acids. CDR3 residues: CASKSRQGPSYEQYF. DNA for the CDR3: TGTGCCAGCAAGTCTCGACAGGGGCCCTCCTACGAGCAGTACTTC.

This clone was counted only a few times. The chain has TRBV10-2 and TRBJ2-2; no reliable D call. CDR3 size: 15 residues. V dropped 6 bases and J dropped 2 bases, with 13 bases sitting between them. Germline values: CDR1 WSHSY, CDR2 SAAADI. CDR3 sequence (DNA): TGCGCCAGCAGGATCGTGACTTTAAACACCGGGGAGCTGTTTTTT. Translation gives CASRIVTLNTGELFF.

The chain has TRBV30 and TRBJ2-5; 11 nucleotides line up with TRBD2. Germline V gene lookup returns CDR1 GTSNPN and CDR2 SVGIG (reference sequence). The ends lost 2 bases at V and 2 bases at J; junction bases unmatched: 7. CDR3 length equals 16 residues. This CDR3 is CAWSRVSGGVQETQYF. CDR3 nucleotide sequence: TGTGCCTGGAGTCGGGTTAGCGGGGGGGTACAAGAGACCCAGTACTTC.

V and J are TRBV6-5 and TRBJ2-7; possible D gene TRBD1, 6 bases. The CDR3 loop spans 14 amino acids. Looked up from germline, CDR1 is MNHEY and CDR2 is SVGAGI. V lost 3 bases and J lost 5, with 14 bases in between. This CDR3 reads CASSYQTGSDEQYF. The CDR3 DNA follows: TGTGCCAGCAGTTATCAAACAGGGAGCGACGAGCAGTACTTC.

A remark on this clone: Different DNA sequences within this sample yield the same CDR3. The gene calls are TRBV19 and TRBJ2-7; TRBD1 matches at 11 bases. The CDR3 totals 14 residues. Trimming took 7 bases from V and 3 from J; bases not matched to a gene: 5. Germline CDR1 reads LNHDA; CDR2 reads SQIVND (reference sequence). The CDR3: CASTGTGGSYEQYF. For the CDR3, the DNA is TGTGCCAGTACCGGGACAGGGGGAAGCTACGAGCAGTACTTC.

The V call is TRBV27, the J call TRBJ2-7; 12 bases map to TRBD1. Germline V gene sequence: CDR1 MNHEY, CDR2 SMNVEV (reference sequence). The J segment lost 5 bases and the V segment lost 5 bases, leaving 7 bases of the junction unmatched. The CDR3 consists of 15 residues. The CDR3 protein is CASSARWDRGHEQYF. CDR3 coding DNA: TGTGCCAGCAGTGCCCGCTGGGACAGGGGGCACGAGCAGTACTTC.

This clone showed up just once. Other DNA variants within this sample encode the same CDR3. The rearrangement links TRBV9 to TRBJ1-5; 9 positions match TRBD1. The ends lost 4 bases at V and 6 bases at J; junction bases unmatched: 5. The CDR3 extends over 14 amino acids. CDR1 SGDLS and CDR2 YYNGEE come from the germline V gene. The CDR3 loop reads CASSPGQGGQPQHF. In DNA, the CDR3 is TGTGCCAGCAGCCCGGGACAGGGAGGTCAGCCCCAGCATTTT.

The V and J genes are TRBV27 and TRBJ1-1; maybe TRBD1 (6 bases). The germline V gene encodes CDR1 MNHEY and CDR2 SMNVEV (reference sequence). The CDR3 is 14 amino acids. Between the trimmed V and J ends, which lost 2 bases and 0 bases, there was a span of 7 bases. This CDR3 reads CASSLNRVNTEAFF. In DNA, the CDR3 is TGTGCCAGCAGTTTAAACAGGGTGAACACTGAAGCTTTCTTT.

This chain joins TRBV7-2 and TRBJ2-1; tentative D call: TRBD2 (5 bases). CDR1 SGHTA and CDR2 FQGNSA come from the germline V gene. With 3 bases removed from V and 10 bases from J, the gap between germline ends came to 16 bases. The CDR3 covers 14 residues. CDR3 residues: CASSFGLEIGEQFF. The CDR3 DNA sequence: TGTGCCAGCAGCTTCGGACTGGAGATTGGGGAGCAGTTCTTC.

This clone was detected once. CDR3 coding DNA: TGTGCCAGCAGTTTTGGGCTCCCCAATGAGCAGTTCTTC. This codes for CASSFGLPNEQFF. The chain couples TRBV28 to TRBJ2-1, with D unclear. Looked up from germline, CDR1 is MDHEN and CDR2 is SYDVKM. This CDR3 spans 13 amino acids. Trimming left V 3 bases short and J 6 bases short, with 9 bases between. The whole variable domain, filled in from reference TRBV28 and TRBJ2-1, reads DVKVTQSSRYLVKRTGEKVFLECVQDMDHENMFWYRQDPGLGLRLIYFSYDVKMKEKGDIPEGYSVSREKKERFSLILESASTNQTSMYLCASSFGLPNEQFFGPGTRLTVL.

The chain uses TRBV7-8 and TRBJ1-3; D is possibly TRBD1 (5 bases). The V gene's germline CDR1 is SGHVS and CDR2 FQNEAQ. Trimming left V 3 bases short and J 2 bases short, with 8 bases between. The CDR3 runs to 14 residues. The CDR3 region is CASSFAGTGNTIYF. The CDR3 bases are TGTGCCAGCAGCTTCGCAGGGACTGGAAACACCATATATTTT.

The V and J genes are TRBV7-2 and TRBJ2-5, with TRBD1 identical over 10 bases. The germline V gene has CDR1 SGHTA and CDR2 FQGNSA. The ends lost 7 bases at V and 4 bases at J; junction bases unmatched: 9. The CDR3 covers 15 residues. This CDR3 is CASTPTGGGGETQYF. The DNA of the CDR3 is TGTGCCAGCACCCCGACAGGGGGCGGGGGAGAGACCCAGTACTTC.

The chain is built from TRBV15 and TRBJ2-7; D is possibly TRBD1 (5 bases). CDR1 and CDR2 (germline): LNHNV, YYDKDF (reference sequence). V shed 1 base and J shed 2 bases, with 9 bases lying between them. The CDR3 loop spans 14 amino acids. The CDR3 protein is CATSRGGGTYEQYF. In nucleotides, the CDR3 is TGTGCCACCAGCAGAGGGGGCGGAACCTACGAGCAGTACTTC.

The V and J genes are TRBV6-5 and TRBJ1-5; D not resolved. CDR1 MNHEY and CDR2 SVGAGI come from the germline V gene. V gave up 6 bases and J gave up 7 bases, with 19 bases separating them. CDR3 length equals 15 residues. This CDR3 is CASSRLGGFGQPQHF. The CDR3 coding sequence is TGTGCCAGCAGCCGCCTGGGAGGGTTCGGACAGCCCCAGCATTTT.

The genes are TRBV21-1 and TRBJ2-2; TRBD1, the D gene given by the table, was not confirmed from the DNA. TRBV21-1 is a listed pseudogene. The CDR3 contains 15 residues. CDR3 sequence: CASSTRGQGAGELFF. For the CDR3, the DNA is TGTGCCAGCAGCACCCGGGGACAGGGGGCCGGGGAGCTGTTTTTT.

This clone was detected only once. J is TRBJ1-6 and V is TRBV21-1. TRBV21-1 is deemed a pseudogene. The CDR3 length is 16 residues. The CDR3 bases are TGTGCCAGCAGCAAAAAGCCGTTCCGCTATAATTCACCCCTCCACTTT. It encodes CASSKKPFRYNSPLHF.

As DNA, the CDR3 is TGCAGTGCTAGTGAAGCGCCGAATTCACCCCTCCACTTT. As protein: CSASEAPNSPLHF. This rearrangement joins TRBV20-1 to TRBJ1-6; D not resolved. Germline V CDR1 and CDR2: DFQATT, SNEGSKA (reference sequence). This CDR3 spans 13 amino acids. Trimming pared 3 bases from V and 7 bases from J, leaving 10 bases between.